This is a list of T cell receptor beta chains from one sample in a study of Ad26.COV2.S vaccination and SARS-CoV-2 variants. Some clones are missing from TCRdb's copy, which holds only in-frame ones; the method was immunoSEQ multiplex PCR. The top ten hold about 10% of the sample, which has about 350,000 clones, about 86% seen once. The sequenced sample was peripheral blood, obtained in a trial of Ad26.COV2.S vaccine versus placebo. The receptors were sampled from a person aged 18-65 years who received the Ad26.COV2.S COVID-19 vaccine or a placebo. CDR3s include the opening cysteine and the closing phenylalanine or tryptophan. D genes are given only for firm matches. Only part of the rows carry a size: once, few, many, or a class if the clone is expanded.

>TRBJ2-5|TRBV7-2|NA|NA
CASSLQFQETQYF
TGTGCCAGCAGCTTACAGTTTCAAGAGACCCAGTACTTC
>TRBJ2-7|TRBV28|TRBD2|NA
CASSLSVREGRREQYF
TGTGCCAGCAGTTTATCGGTACGGGAGGGCCGACGGGAGCAGTACTTC
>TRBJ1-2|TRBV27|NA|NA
CASSLSVPPYGYTF
TGTGCCAGCAGTTTAAGTGTGCCTCCCTATGGCTACACCTTC
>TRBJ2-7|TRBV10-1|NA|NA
CASSDRFYEQYF
TGCGCCAGCAGTGACAGGTTCTACGAGCAGTACTTC
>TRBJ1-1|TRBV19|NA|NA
CASSFDRITEAFF
TGTGCCAGTAGTTTCGATAGAATCACTGAAGCTTTCTTT
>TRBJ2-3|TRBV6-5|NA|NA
CASSYTSGVSTDTQYF
TGTGCCAGCAGTTACACATCAGGGGTTAGCACAGATACGCAGTATTTT
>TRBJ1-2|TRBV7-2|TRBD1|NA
CASSYGTGDGYTF
TGTGCCAGCAGCTATGGGACAGGGGATGGCTACACCTTC
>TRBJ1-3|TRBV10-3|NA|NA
CAIRTGTTSGNTIYF
TGTGCCATCAGAACCGGGACAACCTCTGGAAACACCATATATTTT
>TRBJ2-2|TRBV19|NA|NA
CASSPQAATGELFF
TGTGCCAGTAGTCCGCAGGCGGCTACCGGGGAGCTGTTTTTT
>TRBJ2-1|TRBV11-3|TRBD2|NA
CASSLRAGGSDEQFF
TGTGCCAGCAGTCTTCGGGCGGGAGGGTCGGATGAGCAGTTCTTC
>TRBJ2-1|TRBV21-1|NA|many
CASSTPPGLDSYNEQFF
TGTGCCAGCAGCACTCCTCCGGGATTAGACTCCTACAATGAGCAGTTCTTC
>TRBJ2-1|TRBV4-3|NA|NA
CATGTSNYNEQFF
TGCGCAACCGGGACAAGCAATTACAATGAGCAGTTCTTC
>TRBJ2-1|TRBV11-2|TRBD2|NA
CASSPGLAGGPYNEQFF
TGTGCCAGCAGCCCAGGACTAGCGGGGGGCCCCTACAATGAGCAGTTCTTC
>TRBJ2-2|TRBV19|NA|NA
CASTGTANTGELFF
TGTGCCAGTACCGGGACGGCGAACACCGGGGAGCTGTTTTTT
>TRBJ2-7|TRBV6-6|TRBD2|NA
CASGLAGGTYEQYF
TGTGCCAGCGGGCTAGCGGGAGGTACCTACGAGCAGTACTTC
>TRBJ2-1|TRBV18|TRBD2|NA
CASSPSSGGYNEQFF
TGTGCCAGCTCACCATCTAGCGGGGGGTACAATGAGCAGTTCTTC
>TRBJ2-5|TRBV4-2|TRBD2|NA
CASSPRLAGAGGETQYF
TGTGCCAGCAGCCCCCGACTAGCGGGGGCCGGAGGGGAGACCCAGTACTTC
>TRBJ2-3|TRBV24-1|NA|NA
CATSDSYRESTDTQYF
TGTGCCACCAGTGACTCCTACAGGGAGAGCACAGATACGCAGTATTTT
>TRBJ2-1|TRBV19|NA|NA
CASSGDTTKGVYNEQFF
TGTGCCAGTAGCGGGGACACGACGAAGGGCGTCTACAATGAGCAGTTCTTC
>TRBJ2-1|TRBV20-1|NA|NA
CSASLGTRQFF
TGCAGTGCTAGTTTGGGGACACGCCAGTTCTTC
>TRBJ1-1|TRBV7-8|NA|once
CASSRGLFIGTEAFF
TGTGCCAGCAGCCGAGGACTTTTTATTGGCACTGAAGCTTTCTTT
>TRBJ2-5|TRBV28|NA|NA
CASSLPTKETQYF
TGTGCCAGCAGTTTACCGACCAAAGAGACCCAGTACTTC
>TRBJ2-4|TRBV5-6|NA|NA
CASSLNSRALAKNIQYF
TGTGCCAGCAGCTTGAACTCGAGGGCCCTAGCCAAAAACATTCAGTACTTC
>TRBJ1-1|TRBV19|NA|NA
CASSIIMDTEAFF
TGTGCCAGTAGTATAATTATGGACACTGAAGCTTTCTTT
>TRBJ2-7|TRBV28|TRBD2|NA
CASSFSGSSTYEQYF
TGTGCCAGCAGCTTTAGCGGGAGTAGCACGTACGAGCAGTACTTC
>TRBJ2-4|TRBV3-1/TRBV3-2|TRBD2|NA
CASTSRNAGGNIQYF
TGTGCCAGCACCTCAAGAAACGCGGGAGGGAACATTCAGTACTTC
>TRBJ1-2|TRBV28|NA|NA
CASTLGEGGGYTF
TGTGCCAGCACCCTGGGGGAGGGCGGCGGCTACACCTTC
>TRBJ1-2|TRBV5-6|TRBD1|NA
CASSEPGQFYGYTF
TGTGCCAGCAGCGAGCCGGGACAGTTTTATGGCTACACCTTC
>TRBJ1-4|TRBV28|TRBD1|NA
CASGSRGREKLFF
TGTGCCAGCGGATCTAGGGGGCGAGAAAAACTGTTTTTT
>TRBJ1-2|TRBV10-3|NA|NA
CAISGGLRGDYGYTF
TGTGCCATCAGTGGAGGCTTAAGGGGGGACTATGGCTACACCTTC
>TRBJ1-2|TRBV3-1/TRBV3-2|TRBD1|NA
CASSQQGANGYTF
TGTGCCAGCAGCCAACAGGGGGCCAATGGCTACACCTTC
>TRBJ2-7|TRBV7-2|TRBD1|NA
CASSPNRDRVREQYF
TGTGCCAGCAGCCCCAACCGGGACAGGGTTCGCGAGCAGTACTTC
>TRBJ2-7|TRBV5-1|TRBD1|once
CASRRLQGARNEQYF
TGCGCCAGCAGGCGCCTACAGGGGGCAAGAAACGAGCAGTACTTC
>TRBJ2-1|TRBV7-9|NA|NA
CASSLVPREIDDEQFF
TGTGCCAGCAGCTTAGTCCCCCGGGAGATAGACGATGAGCAGTTCTTC
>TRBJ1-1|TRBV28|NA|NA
CASSFGTRDTEAFF
TGTGCCAGCAGTTTTGGGACTCGGGACACTGAAGCTTTCTTT
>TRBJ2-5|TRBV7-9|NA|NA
CASSFAGEETQYF
TGTGCCAGCAGCTTCGCAGGGGAAGAGACCCAGTACTTC
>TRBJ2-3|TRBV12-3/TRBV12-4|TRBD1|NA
CASSYRGDTQYF
TGTGCCAGCAGTTACAGGGGTGATACGCAGTATTTT
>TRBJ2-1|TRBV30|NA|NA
CASDGSSYNEQFF
TGTGCCTCGGACGGGAGCTCCTACAATGAGCAGTTCTTC
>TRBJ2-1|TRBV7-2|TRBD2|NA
CASSFGLAVSYNEQFF
TGTGCCAGCAGCTTCGGACTAGCGGTTTCCTACAATGAGCAGTTCTTC
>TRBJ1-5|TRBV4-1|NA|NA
CASSQDLYRGTNQPQHF
TGCGCCAGCAGCCAAGATCTGTATCGGGGGACCAATCAGCCCCAGCATTTT
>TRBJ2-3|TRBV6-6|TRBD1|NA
CASSRAGGVDTQYF
TGTGCCAGCAGCCGTGCAGGGGGAGTAGATACGCAGTATTTT
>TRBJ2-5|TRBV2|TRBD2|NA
CASTVTSGRETQYF
TGTGCCAGCACCGTGACTAGCGGGCGAGAGACCCAGTACTTC
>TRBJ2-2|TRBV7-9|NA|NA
CASSLGGGTGELFF
TGTGCCAGCAGCTTAGGAGGGGGGACCGGGGAGCTGTTTTTT
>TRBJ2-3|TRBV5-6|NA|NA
CASSLERTDTQYF
TGTGCCAGCAGCCTCGAACGAACAGATACGCAGTATTTT
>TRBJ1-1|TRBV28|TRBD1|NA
CASFKGQLPTLRAFF
TGTGCCAGCTTCAAGGGACAGTTACCAACCCTGCGGGCTTTCTTT
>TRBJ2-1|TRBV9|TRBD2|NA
CASSVVAGGGNEQFF
TGTGCCAGCAGCGTCGTAGCGGGAGGAGGCAATGAGCAGTTCTTC
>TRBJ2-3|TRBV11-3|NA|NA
CASSLDPSDTQYF
TGTGCCAGCAGCTTGGACCCATCAGATACGCAGTATTTT
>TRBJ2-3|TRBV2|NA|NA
CASRRQVPDTQYF
TGTGCCAGCAGACGACAGGTCCCAGATACGCAGTATTTT